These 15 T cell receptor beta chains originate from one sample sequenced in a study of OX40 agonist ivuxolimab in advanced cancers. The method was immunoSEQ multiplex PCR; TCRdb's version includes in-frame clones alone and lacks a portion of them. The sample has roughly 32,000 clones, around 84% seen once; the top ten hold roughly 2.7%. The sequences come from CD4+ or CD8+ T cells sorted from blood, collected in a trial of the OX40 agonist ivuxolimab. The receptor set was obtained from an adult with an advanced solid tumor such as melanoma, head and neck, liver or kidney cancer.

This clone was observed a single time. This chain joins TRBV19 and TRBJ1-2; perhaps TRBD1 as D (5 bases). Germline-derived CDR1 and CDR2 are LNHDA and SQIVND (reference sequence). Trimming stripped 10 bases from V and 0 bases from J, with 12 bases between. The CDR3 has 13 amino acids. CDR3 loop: CATRDHTNYGYTF. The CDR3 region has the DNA TGTGCCACCCGGGACCATACTAACTATGGCTACACCTTC.

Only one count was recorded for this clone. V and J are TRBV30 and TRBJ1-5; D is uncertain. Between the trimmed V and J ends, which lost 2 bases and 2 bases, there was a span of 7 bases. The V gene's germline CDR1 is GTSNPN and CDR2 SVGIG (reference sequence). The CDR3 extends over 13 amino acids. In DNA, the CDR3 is TGTGCCTGGAGTTGGGAGGGCAATCAGCCCCAGCATTTT. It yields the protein CAWSWEGNQPQHF.

CDR3 sequence reads: CASRWGQGADTQYF. As DNA, the CDR3 is TGTGCCAGCAGGTGGGGACAGGGGGCAGATACGCAGTATTTT. This chain connects TRBV5-6 to TRBJ2-3, with 11 bases that match TRBD1. Germline V gene data show CDR1 as SGHDT and CDR2 as YYEEEE. This CDR3 has 14 amino acids. The V gene end was trimmed by 5 bases and the J gene end by 4 bases; junction bases not matched to a gene: 3.

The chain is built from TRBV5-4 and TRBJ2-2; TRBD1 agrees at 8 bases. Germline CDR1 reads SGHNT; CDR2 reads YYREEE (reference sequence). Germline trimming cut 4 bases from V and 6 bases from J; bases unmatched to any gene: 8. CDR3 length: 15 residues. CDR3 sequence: CASSLTGARAGELFF. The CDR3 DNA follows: TGTGCCAGCAGCCTGACAGGGGCCCGAGCCGGGGAGCTGTTTTTT.

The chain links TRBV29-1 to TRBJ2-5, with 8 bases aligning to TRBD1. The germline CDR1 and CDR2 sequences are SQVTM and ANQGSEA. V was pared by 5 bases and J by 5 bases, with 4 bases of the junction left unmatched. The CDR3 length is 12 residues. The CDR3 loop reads CSVRQGWETQYF. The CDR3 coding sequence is TGCAGCGTTAGACAGGGGTGGGAGACCCAGTACTTC.

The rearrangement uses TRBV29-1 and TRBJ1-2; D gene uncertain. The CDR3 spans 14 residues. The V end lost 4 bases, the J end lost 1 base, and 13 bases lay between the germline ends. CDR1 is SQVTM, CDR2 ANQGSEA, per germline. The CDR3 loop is CSVAPLGFNYGYTF. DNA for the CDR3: TGCAGCGTTGCTCCCCTGGGATTTAACTATGGCTACACCTTC.

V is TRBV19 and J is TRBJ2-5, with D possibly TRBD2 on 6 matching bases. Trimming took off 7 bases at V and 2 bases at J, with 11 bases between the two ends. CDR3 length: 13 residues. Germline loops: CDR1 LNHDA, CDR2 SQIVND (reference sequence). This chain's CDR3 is CASNPRGQETQYF. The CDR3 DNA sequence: TGTGCCAGTAATCCCCGGGGGCAAGAGACCCAGTACTTC.

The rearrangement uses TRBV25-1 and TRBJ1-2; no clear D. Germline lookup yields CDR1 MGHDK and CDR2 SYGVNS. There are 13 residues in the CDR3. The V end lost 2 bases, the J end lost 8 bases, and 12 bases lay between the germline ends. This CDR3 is CASSEPGERGYTF. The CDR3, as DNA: TGTGCCAGCAGTGAACCCGGGGAGCGGGGCTACACCTTC.

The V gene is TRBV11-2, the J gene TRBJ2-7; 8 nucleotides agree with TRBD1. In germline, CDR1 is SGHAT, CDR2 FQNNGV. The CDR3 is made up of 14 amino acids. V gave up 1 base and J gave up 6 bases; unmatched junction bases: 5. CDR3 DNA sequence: TGTGCCAGCAGCTTAGGGGCGACAGGGGTCGAGCAGTACTTC. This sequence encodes CASSLGATGVEQYF.

This chain's CDR3 is CASSEDWTATDTQYF. The CDR3 DNA sequence: TGTGCCAGCAGTGAAGATTGGACGGCCACAGATACGCAGTATTTT. The chain uses TRBV6-1 and TRBJ2-3; the D is unclear. Trimming pared 1 base from V and 2 bases from J, leaving 10 bases between. Germline V gene lookup returns CDR1 MNHNS and CDR2 SASEGT. The CDR3 consists of 15 residues.

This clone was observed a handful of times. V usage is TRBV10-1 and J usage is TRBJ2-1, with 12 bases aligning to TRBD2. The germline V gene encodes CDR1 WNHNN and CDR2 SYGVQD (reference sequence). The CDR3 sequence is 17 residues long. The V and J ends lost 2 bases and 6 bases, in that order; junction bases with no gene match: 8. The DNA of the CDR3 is TGCGCCAGCAGTGAGGCCGCCGGACTAGCGGGAATCAATGAGCAGTTCTTC. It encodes CASSEAAGLAGINEQFF.

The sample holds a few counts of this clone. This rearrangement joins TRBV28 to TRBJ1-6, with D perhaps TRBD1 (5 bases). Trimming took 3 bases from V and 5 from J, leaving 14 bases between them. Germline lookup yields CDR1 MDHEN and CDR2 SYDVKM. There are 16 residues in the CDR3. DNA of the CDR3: TGTGCCAGCAGTTTTTCGGGGGAGATCGATAATTCACCCCTCCACTTT. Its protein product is CASSFSGEIDNSPLHF.

This chain's CDR3 is CASSDSIPDRGPGAVETQYF. The CDR3 coding sequence is TGTGCCAGCAGTGACTCGATCCCGGACAGGGGGCCCGGGGCGGTTGAGACCCAGTACTTC. The gene calls are TRBV6-4 and TRBJ2-5; TRBD1 agrees at 11 bases. CDR1 and CDR2 from the germline V gene are MRHNA and SNTAGT. The CDR3 length is 20 residues. V shed 0 bases and J 5 bases; nucleotides not matched to a gene: 17.

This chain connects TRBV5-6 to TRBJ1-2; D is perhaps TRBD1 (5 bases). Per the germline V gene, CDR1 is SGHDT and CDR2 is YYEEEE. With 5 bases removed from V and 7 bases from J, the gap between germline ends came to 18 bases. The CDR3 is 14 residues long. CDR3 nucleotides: TGTGCCAGCAGATTTGGGCAGGGAGCTGGTGGCTACACCTTC. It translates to CASRFGQGAGGYTF. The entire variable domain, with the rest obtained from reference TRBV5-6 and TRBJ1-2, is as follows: DAGVTQSPTHLIKTRGQQVTLRCSPKSGHDTVSWYQQALGQGPQFIFQYYEEEERQRGNFPDRFSGHQFPNYSSELNVNALLLGDSALYLCASRFGQGAGGYTFGSGTRLTVV.

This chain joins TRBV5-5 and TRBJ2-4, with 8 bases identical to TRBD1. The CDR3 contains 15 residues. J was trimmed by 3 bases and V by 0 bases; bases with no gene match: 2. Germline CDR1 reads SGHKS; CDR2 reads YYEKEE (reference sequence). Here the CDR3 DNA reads TGTGCCAGCAGCTTGGGGACAGGGTTCAAAAACATTCAGTACTTC. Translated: CASSLGTGFKNIQYF.